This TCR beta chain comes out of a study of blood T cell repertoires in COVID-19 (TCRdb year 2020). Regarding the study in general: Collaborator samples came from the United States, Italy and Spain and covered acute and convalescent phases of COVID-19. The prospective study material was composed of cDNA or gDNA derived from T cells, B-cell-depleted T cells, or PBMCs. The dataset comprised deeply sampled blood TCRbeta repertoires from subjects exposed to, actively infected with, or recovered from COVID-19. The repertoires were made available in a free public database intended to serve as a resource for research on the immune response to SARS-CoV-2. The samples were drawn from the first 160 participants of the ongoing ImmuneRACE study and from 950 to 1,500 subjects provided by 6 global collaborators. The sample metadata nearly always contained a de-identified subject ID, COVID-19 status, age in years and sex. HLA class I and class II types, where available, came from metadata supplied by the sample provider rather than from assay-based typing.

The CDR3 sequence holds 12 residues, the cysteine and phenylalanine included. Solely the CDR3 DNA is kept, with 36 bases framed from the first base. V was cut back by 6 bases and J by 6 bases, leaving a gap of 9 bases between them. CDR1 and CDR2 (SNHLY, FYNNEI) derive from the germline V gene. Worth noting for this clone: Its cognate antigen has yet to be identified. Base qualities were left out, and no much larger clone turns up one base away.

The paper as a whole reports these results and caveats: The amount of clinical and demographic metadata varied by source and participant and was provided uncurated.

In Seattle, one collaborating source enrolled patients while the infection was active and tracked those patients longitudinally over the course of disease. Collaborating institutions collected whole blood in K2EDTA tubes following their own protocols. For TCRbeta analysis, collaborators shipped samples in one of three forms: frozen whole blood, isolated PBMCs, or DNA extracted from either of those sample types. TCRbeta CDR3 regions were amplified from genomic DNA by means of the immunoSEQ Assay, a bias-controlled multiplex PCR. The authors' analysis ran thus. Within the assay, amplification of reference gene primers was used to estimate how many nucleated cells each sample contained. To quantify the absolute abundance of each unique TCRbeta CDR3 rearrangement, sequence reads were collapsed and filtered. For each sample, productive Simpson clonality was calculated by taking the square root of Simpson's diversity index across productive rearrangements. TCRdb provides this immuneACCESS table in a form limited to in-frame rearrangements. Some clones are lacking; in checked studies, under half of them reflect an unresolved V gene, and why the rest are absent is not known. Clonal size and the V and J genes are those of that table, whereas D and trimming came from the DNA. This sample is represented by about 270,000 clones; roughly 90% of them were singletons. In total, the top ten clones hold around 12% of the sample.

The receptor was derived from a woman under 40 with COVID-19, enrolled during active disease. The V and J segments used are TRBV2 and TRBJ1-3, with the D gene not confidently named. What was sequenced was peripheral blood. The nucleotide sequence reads TGTGCCAGCAGCCCGGTTCAAAACACCATATATTTT. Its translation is CASSPVQNTIYF.